This T cell receptor beta chain originates from a study of blood T cell repertoires in COVID-19 (dated by TCRdb to 2018 to 2021). In terms of the full investigation: The collaborator samples originated in the United States, Italy and Spain and spanned the acute and convalescent phases of COVID-19. The prospective study material was composed of cDNA or gDNA derived from T cells, B-cell-depleted T cells, or PBMCs. The dataset comprised deeply sampled blood TCRbeta repertoires from subjects exposed to, actively infected with, or recovered from COVID-19. The repertoires were released in a freely available public database meant as a resource for research on the immune response to SARS-CoV-2. The samples were drawn from the first 160 participants of the ongoing ImmuneRACE study and from 1,254 subjects provided by 6 global collaborators. Sample metadata almost always included a de-identified subject ID, COVID-19 status, age in years and sex. Where HLA class I and class II types were available, the types were taken from metadata supplied by the sample provider, not from assay-based typing. The investigation overall reported the following: The amount of clinical and demographic metadata varied by source and participant and was provided uncurated.

The germline V gene gives CDR1 as MNHEY and CDR2 as SVGEGT. The CDR3 covers 15 residues, taking in both the cysteine and the phenylalanine. This entry keeps only the CDR3 DNA: 45 bases, framed from base 1. Cut back by 6 bases and 1 base, the V and J ends lie 12 bases apart. Each collaborating institution followed its own protocols to collect whole blood in K2EDTA tubes. Collaborator samples were shipped for TCRbeta analysis as frozen whole blood, isolated PBMCs, or DNA extracted from either sample type. With regard to this clone: Its cognate antigen has yet to be identified. It has no much larger one-base neighbor in the sample; base qualities were not kept.

The immunoSEQ Assay, a bias-controlled multiplex PCR, was used to amplify TCRbeta CDR3 regions from genomic DNA. The authors' analysis ran thus. Within the assay, amplification of reference gene primers was used to estimate how many nucleated cells each sample contained. Sequence reads were collapsed and filtered to measure the absolute abundance of every unique TCRbeta CDR3 rearrangement. Productive Simpson clonality was computed per sample as the square root of Simpson's diversity index over productive rearrangements. TCRdb mirrors the immuneACCESS table, restricted to in-frame sequences. Some clones are absent from its copies; in checked studies, under half trace to an unresolved V gene, and the reason for the others is unknown. The V and J calls and the clone size are those of that table, but D and trimming were determined from the DNA. A total of approximately 100,000 clones appear in this sample, about 83% of them only once. The ten top clones hold about 14% of the sample.

The sequenced sample was peripheral blood. This sequence was found in a woman aged 65 to 85 with acute or convalescent COVID-19. The receptor chain draws on TRBV6-2 or TRBV6-3 and TRBJ2-2; the D gene is perhaps TRBD1, on 6 matching bases. The DNA sequence follows: TGTGCCAGCAGCACCGGGACACTGAACACCGGGGAGCTGTTTTTT. Translated, it reads CASSTGTLNTGELFF.